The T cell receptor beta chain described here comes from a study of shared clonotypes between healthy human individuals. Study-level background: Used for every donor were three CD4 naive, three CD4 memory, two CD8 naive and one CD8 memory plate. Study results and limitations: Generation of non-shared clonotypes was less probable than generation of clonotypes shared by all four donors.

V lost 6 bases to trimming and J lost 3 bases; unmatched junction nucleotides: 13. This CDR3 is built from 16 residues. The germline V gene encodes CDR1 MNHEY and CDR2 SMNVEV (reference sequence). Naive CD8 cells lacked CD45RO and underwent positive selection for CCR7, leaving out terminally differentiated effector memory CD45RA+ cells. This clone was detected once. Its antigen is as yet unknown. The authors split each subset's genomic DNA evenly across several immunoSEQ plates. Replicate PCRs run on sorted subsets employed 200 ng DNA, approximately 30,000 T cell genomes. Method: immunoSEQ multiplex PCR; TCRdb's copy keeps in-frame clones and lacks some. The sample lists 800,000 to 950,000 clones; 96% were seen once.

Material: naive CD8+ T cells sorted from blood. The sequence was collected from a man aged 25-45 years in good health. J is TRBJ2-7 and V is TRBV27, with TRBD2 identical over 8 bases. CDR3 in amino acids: CASSAAGEYRYYEQYF. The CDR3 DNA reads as TGTGCCAGCAGCGCAGCGGGAGAGTACCGATACTACGAGCAGTACTTC.